This T cell receptor beta chain derives from a study of neurological immune-mediated disorders. Study-level points and caveats: TCR clonal expansion peaked in HTLV-1-associated myelopathy patients and was lowest in multiple sclerosis patients.

To note about this clonotype: Its antigen is currently unknown.

Preparation of the unsorted libraries drew on 2 million PBMCs stored at -80 C. Looked up from germline, CDR1 is MNHEY and CDR2 is SVGAGI. CDR3 size: 15 residues. V gave up 5 bases and J gave up 7 bases, with 17 bases separating them. Using its own MiXCR run on the 5' RACE reads, TCRdb lists one record per CDR3 protein. The profile shows some 65,000 distinct CDR3 sequences, over 4% of them singletons. The TCR comes from a man aged 45-65 years with multiple sclerosis. The rearrangement links TRBV6-5 to TRBJ2-2; D may be TRBD1 (7 bases). Sequencing input: PBMCs. The CDR3 reads CASSTLARGVGELFF. For the CDR3, the DNA is TGTGCCAGCAGTACGCTGGCCAGGGGGGTCGGGGAGCTGTTTTTT.